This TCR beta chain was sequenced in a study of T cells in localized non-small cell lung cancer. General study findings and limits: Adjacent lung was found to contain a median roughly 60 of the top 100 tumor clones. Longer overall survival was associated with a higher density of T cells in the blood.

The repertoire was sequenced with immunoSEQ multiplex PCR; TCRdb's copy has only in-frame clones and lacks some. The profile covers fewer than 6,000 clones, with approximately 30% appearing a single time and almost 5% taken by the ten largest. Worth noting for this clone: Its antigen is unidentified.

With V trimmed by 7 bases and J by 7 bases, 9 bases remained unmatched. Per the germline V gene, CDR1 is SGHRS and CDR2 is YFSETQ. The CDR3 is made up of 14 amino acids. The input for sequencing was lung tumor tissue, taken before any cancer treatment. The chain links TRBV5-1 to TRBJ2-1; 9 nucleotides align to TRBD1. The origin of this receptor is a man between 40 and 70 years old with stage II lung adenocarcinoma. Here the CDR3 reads CASGPDRGENEQFF. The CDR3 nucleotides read TGCGCCAGCGGGCCGGACAGGGGCGAGAATGAGCAGTTCTTC.